The 9 T cell receptor beta chains below all came from one sample that was sequenced in a study of Tregs in tolerant kidney transplant recipients. Generated by immunoSEQ multiplex PCR, the TCRdb table keeps only in-frame clones and is missing some. The listing contains 13,000 to 15,000 clones. Recipients received nonmyeloablative bone marrow transplants from related graft donors, with transient mixed chimerism. The specimen was CD8+ T cells from blood (PBMCs), collected 6 months after the transplant. Receptors were obtained from a human patient who received a combined kidney and bone marrow transplant. The graft donor may have contributed some T cells.

With respect to this clone: The read ends 3 residues shy of where the CDR3 ends; the end is completed using the germline J gene. The genes are TRBV7-6 and TRBJ2-2, with TRBD2 as a possible D gene (5 bases). This CDR3 is built from 15 residues. Germline V gene sequence: CDR1 SGHVS, CDR2 FNYEAQ. The germline V and J ends were trimmed by 1 base and 7 bases, with 13 bases remaining between them. The covered CDR3 bases are TGTGCCAGCAGCTTAGTCACCGGGGATGGCGGGGAG. This translates into CASSLVTGDGGE. The full CDR3 sequence reads CASSLVTGDGGELFF.

Concerning this clone: The read terminates 3 residues ahead of where the CDR3 ends, so the germline J gene completes it. The genes are TRBV2 and TRBJ1-6; D not resolved. Germline loops: CDR1 SNHLY, CDR2 FYNNEI. Trimming pared 2 bases from V and 3 bases from J, leaving 8 bases between. CDR3 length: 15 amino acids. The sequenced part of the CDR3 DNA is TGTGCCAGCAGTGAACTGGCGGGCTATAATTCACCC. Amino acids: CASSELAGYNSP. The whole CDR3 sequence reads CASSELAGYNSPLHF.

About this clone itself: The missing CDR3 end, 3 residues past where the read stops, is filled in from the germline J gene. The chain employs TRBV12-3 or TRBV12-4 and TRBJ2-5; 11 nucleotides align to TRBD2. The V gene end was trimmed by 5 bases and the J gene end by 5 bases; junction bases not matched to a gene: 4. This CDR3 is built from 14 residues. The CDR3 region is CASSTPSGGETQYF. The CDR3 DNA, read in part, is TGTGCCAGCAGTACTCCTAGCGGGGGGGAGACC.

Concerning this clone: The read comes to an end 3 residues before the CDR3 does, leaving the germline J gene to fill in the end. V and J are TRBV10-1 and TRBJ2-5; a possible D gene is TRBD1 (8 bases). V lost 3 bases and J 5 bases, leaving 16 bases between the germline ends. Germline CDR1 reads WNHNN; CDR2 reads SYGVQD (reference sequence). This CDR3 has 15 amino acids. The DNA read from the CDR3 is TGCGCCAGCAGTGAACACAGGGGGGGGTACGAGACC. Protein product: CASSEHRGGYET. The full CDR3 protein is CASSEHRGGYETQYF.

About this clone: The CDR3 end is not reached by the read, which stops 3 residues before it; the germline J gene fills it in. The chain combines TRBV2 with TRBJ2-1, with 7 positions matching TRBD1. The germline CDR1 and CDR2 sequences are SNHLY and FYNNEI. V was pared by 7 bases and J by 5 bases, with 20 bases of the junction left unmatched. CDR3 size: 18 residues. The CDR3: CASTPNRGDRVGNNEQFF. The sequenced part of the CDR3 DNA is TGTGCCAGCACCCCCAACAGGGGCGACAGGGTGGGTAACAATGAG.

The part of the CDR3 DNA that was read is TGTGCCTGGCTGCCGGACAGCCGGGGGGGT. This encodes CAWLPDSRGG. Given in full, the CDR3 is CAWLPDSRGGQYF. The V call is TRBV30, the J call TRBJ2-4, with TRBD2 matching 8 bases. With the read ending 3 residues before the CDR3 end, the germline J gene is used to fill in that end. The CDR3 totals 13 residues. The germline CDR1 and CDR2 sequences are GTSNPN and SVGIG (reference sequence).

Regarding this clone: One junction end does not reproduce the germline sequence, and a read error may be involved. The sequence runs out 3 residues before the end of the CDR3; the remainder is reconstructed from the germline J gene. This rearrangement joins TRBV5-1 to TRBJ2-3; D is possibly TRBD1 (5 bases). CDR3 length: 14 amino acids. CDR1 and CDR2 from the germline V gene are SGHRS and YFSETQ. The CDR3 sequence is CASSLFQGSETQYF. CDR3 DNA, as far as it was read: TGCGCCAGCAGCTTGTTTCAGGGATCAGAGACG.

Comments on this clone: The read stops 3 residues short of the end of the CDR3; the missing end is completed from the germline J gene. The chain links TRBV14 to TRBJ2-7; D is perhaps TRBD1 (5 bases). Germline lookup yields CDR1 SGHDN and CDR2 FVKESK. V was shortened by 2 bases and J by 2 bases, with 13 bases between the two germline ends. The CDR3 is 15 amino acids. The part of the CDR3 DNA that was read is TGTGCCAGCAGCCAACATGTGGGGCTTACCTACGAG. Protein sequence: CASSQHVGLTYE. The complete CDR3 sequence is CASSQHVGLTYEQYF.

As for this clone: The CDR3 end is not reached by the read, which stops 3 residues before it; the germline J gene fills it in. The chain links TRBV27 to TRBJ2-1; 11 bases are shared with TRBD2. There are 15 residues in the CDR3. Per germline, CDR1 MNHEY and CDR2 SMNVEV (reference sequence). With V trimmed by 6 bases and J by 3 bases, 4 bases remained unmatched. CDR3 residues: CASSGGTSGYNEQFF. The CDR3 bases that were read are TGTGCCAGCAGCGGCGGGACTAGCGGCTACAATGAG.